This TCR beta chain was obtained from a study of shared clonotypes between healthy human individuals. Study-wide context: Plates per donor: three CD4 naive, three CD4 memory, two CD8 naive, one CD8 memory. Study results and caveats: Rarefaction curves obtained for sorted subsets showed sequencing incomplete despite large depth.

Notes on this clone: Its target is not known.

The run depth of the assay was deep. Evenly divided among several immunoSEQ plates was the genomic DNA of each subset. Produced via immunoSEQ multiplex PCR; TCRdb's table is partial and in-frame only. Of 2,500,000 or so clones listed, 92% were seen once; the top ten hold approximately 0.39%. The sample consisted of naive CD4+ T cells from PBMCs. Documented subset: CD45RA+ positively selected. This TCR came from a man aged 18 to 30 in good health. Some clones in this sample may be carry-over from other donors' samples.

The CDR3 reads CASPSGGDDIQYF. Written as DNA, the CDR3 is TGTGCCAGCCCAAGTGGGGGGGATGACATTCAGTACTTC. V usage is TRBV2 and J usage is TRBJ2-4; TRBD2 matches at 7 bases. The CDR3 has 13 amino acids. The V segment lost 8 bases and the J segment 8 bases; nucleotides outside the gene matches: 9. CDR1 and CDR2 (germline): SNHLY, FYNNEI.